This TCR beta chain was recovered during a study of CD8 T cells in Susac syndrome. The V end lost 0 bases, the J end lost 2 bases, and 8 bases lay between the germline ends. The CDR3 is 15 residues long. Germline CDR1 reads LGHDT; CDR2 reads YNNKEL (reference sequence). Reverse transcription of about 0.45 to 1 ug RNA was performed with random hexamers. TCRdb processed the immunoSEQ multiplex PCR reads anew with MiXCR; each CDR3 protein has one entry. The sample holds approximately 170,000 distinct CDR3 sequences; about 93% are singletons and the top ten take more than 0.13%. V and J are TRBV3-1 and TRBJ2-1; D remains unclear. The sequenced sample was CD4+ T cells from PBMCs. This TCR was recovered from a human donor in good health. The CDR3 sequence: CASSQDPAPYNEQFF. The CDR3, as DNA: TGTGCCAGCAGCCAAGATCCGGCCCCCTACAATGAGCAGTTCTTC.